What follows is one T cell receptor beta chain and its context. The germline V gene has CDR1 LGHNA and CDR2 YNFKEQ. The CDR3 runs 16 residues. V gave up 1 base and J gave up 2 bases; unmatched junction bases: 2. The sample originates from a study of shared clonotypes between healthy human individuals. Spread over ten immunoSEQ deep assay plates, unsorted PBMC DNA underwent sequencing. The repertoire was sequenced with immunoSEQ multiplex PCR; TCRdb's copy has only in-frame clones and lacks some. The table includes about 600,000 clones, around 78% detected once. Sequences were obtained from PBMCs. The receptor was isolated from a woman between 40 and 50 years old in good health. Some clones in this sample may be carry-over from other donors' samples. The chain couples TRBV4-2 to TRBJ2-5; 12 bases fit TRBD2. CDR3 in amino acids: CASSQGTSGAQETQYF. The CDR3 DNA reads TGTGCCAGCAGCCAAGGGACTAGCGGGGCGCAAGAGACCCAGTACTTC.